The 31 T cell receptor beta chains below all came from one sample that was sequenced in a study of blood T cell repertoires in COVID-19. The data were produced by immunoSEQ multiplex PCR, yet TCRdb's version contains in-frame clones alone and is incomplete. This table holds tens of thousands of clones, about 92% found once. The sample comprised peripheral blood. These receptors all come from a male donor with active COVID-19.

This chain uses TRBV29-1 with TRBJ2-3; D is possibly TRBD1 (6 bases). Looked up from germline, CDR1 is SQVTM and CDR2 is ANQGSEA. The V end lost 5 bases, the J end lost 1 base, and 7 bases lay between the germline ends. The CDR3 contains 12 residues. The CDR3 DNA follows: TGCAGCGTTTCAGGGGGCACAGATACGCAGTATTTT. Amino acids: CSVSGGTDTQYF.

This chain links TRBV7-2 with TRBJ2-1, with a possible D match to TRBD1 (5 bases). Germline V gene sequence: CDR1 SGHTA, CDR2 FQGNSA. The V end was cut by 2 bases, the J end by 3 bases, with 20 bases between. CDR3 length: 18 amino acids. CDR3 DNA sequence: TGTGCCAGCAGCTTATTTTCGCCAGGGCGACCCTTCTACAATGAGCAGTTCTTC. Translated, it gives CASSLFSPGRPFYNEQFF. The full variable domain, completed using reference TRBV7-2 and TRBJ2-1, is GAGVSQSPSNKVTEKGKDVELRCDPISGHTALYWYRQSLGQGLEFLIYFQGNSAPDKSGLPSDRFSAERTGGSVSTLTIQRTQQEDSAVYLCASSLFSPGRPFYNEQFFGPGTRLTVL.

The genes are TRBV19 and TRBJ1-3, with 9 nucleotides matching TRBD1. CDR1 is LNHDA and CDR2 is SQIVND in the germline V gene (reference sequence). After removal of 3 bases from V and 4 bases from J, the junction contained 10 bases not matched to a gene. The CDR3 length is 17 residues. CDR3 region: CASSISGQGFGGNTIYF. The CDR3 DNA is TGTGCCAGTAGTATCTCGGGACAGGGATTTGGAGGAAACACCATATATTTT.

This chain links TRBV27 with TRBJ1-6, with D unclear. Germline loops: CDR1 MNHEY, CDR2 SMNVEV (reference sequence). V shed 3 bases and J shed 5 bases, with 20 bases lying between them. The CDR3 is made up of 18 amino acids. The DNA of the CDR3 is TGTGCCAGCAGTTTTTCTCTCCGGGGATTCAGTCATAATTCACCCCTCCACTTT. This sequence encodes CASSFSLRGFSHNSPLHF.

The chain combines TRBV5-8 with TRBJ2-5, with 12 positions matching TRBD2. The CDR3 length is 16 residues. Germline CDR1 SGHTS, CDR2 YDEGEE. J was trimmed by 2 bases and V by 4 bases; bases with no gene match: 6. CDR3 nucleotides: TGTGCCAGCAGCCCCCCCGGGACTAGCGGGCAAGAGACCCAGTACTTC. Encoded protein: CASSPPGTSGQETQYF.

This rearrangement joins TRBV6-1 to TRBJ1-5, with D unclear. The CDR3 covers 15 residues. The germline CDR1 and CDR2 sequences are MNHNS and SASEGT. Trimming took off 2 bases at V and 0 bases at J, with 8 bases between the two ends. The CDR3 DNA sequence: TGTGCCAGCAGTGAATACAGATATAGCAATCAGCCCCAGCATTTT. This translates into CASSEYRYSNQPQHF.

This chain uses TRBV3-1 (or the pseudogene TRBV3-2) with TRBJ2-7; TRBD1 matches at 7 bases. Germline lookup yields CDR1 LGHDT and CDR2 YNNKEL (reference sequence). The CDR3 contains 16 residues. V lost 4 bases to trimming and J lost 0 bases; unmatched junction nucleotides: 9. CDR3 nucleotide sequence: TGTGCCAGCAGCCCATCGTACAGGGGCATCTCCTACGAGCAGTACTTC. Translated: CASSPSYRGISYEQYF.

CDR3 region: CASSQEKTGSPPTNEKLFF. The CDR3 region has the DNA TGCGCCAGCAGCCAAGAAAAGACAGGGTCGCCCCCAACTAATGAAAAACTGTTTTTT. V usage is TRBV4-1 and J usage is TRBJ1-4, with TRBD1 identical over 7 bases. This CDR3 region has 19 residues. Germline V CDR1 and CDR2: MGHRA, YSYEKL. After removal of 0 bases from V and 0 bases from J, the junction contained 10 bases not matched to a gene.

Here the CDR3 reads CASRVGTGTYNEQFF. The CDR3 DNA reads as TGTGCCAGCAGGGTTGGGACAGGGACTTACAATGAGCAGTTCTTC. The chain has TRBV7-2 and TRBJ2-1, with 9 nucleotides matching TRBD1. CDR3 size: 15 residues. CDR1 is SGHTA and CDR2 is FQGNSA in the germline V gene. V trimming: 6 bases; J trimming: 4 bases; junction bases outside the gene matches: 7. The whole variable domain, remainder taken from reference TRBV7-2 and TRBJ2-1, is GAGVSQSPSNKVTEKGKDVELRCDPISGHTALYWYRQSLGQGLEFLIYFQGNSAPDKSGLPSDRFSAERTGGSVSTLTIQRTQQEDSAVYLCASRVGTGTYNEQFFGPGTRLTVL.

By its share, this clone is medium-sized. The rearrangement links TRBV7-2 to TRBJ1-3; D is undetermined. Trimming left V 1 base short and J 0 bases short, with 7 bases between. The CDR3 length is 15 residues. Germline V gene data show CDR1 as SGHTA and CDR2 as FQGNSA. CDR3 residues: CASSLDPSSGNTIYF. The DNA of the CDR3 is TGTGCCAGCAGCTTAGACCCGAGCTCTGGAAACACCATATATTTT.

The rearrangement uses TRBV27 and TRBJ2-1; TRBD2 is a possible D gene (7 bases). Trimming took off 5 bases at V and 13 bases at J, with 18 bases between the two ends. Germline CDR1 and CDR2: MNHEY and SMNVEV (reference sequence). This CDR3 has 13 residues. The CDR3 protein is CASSGGAPGQQFF. The CDR3 DNA reads as TGTGCCAGCAGTGGGGGGGCGCCAGGCCAACAGTTCTTC.

The genes are TRBV2 and TRBJ1-6, with D tentatively TRBD1 (5 bases). The CDR3 spans 17 residues. V lost 4 bases, J lost 8 bases, and 21 bases lay in between. Germline CDR1 and CDR2: SNHLY and FYNNEI. CDR3 nucleotide sequence: TGTGCCAGCAGTGCCCTGACATTTCGACAGACAGATTCACCCCTCCACTTT. The encoded protein is CASSALTFRQTDSPLHF.

V usage is TRBV19 and J usage is TRBJ1-1; 11 bases match TRBD1. Germline assignment: CDR1 LNHDA and CDR2 SQIVND (reference sequence). This CDR3 comprises 14 residues. Trimming at V came to 2 bases and at J to 6 bases, leaving 2 bases not matched to a gene. The CDR3 region has the DNA TGTGCCAGTAGTATAAGGACAGGGGGCGCTGAAGCTTTCTTT. It specifies CASSIRTGGAEAFF.

The chain recombines TRBV3-1 (or the pseudogene TRBV3-2) with TRBJ2-2; 9 nucleotides match TRBD2. Germline CDR1 reads LGHDT; CDR2 reads YNNKEL (reference sequence). V lost 1 base to trimming and J lost 8 bases; unmatched junction nucleotides: 14. CDR3 size: 18 residues. The CDR3 DNA is TGTGCCAGCAGCCAAGGGTTTTCGGCTAGCGGGGTCACAGGGGAGCTGTTTTTT. Protein sequence: CASSQGFSASGVTGELFF.

The chain couples TRBV11-1 to TRBJ2-2, with TRBD2 identical over 9 bases. Germline lookup yields CDR1 SGHAT and CDR2 FQDESV (reference sequence). V was clipped by 4 bases and J by 1 base; unmatched bases: 4. This CDR3 comprises 16 residues. CDR3 sequence reads: CASSSPSGENTGELFF. The CDR3 DNA follows: TGTGCCAGCAGCTCTCCTAGCGGGGAGAACACCGGGGAGCTGTTTTTT.

This chain uses TRBV9 with TRBJ1-2, with TRBD1 matching over 8 bases. J gave up 6 bases and V 0 bases, and 10 bases lay outside the gene matches. CDR3 length: 16 amino acids. Germline values: CDR1 SGDLS, CDR2 YYNGEE. CDR3 amino acids: CASSVDLGQGRHGYTF. CDR3 DNA: TGTGCCAGCAGCGTAGACCTAGGACAGGGAAGACATGGCTACACCTTC.

V usage is TRBV6-5 and J usage is TRBJ1-1; 7 bases map to TRBD1. This CDR3 region has 14 residues. CDR1 MNHEY and CDR2 SVGAGI come from the germline V gene. V shed 6 bases and J 0 bases; nucleotides not matched to a gene: 4. The CDR3 nucleotides read TGTGCCAGCAGGGGGGGACAGATGAACACTGAAGCTTTCTTT. It translates to CASRGGQMNTEAFF.

The V gene is TRBV6-2 or TRBV6-3, the J gene TRBJ1-5; D uncertain. V lost 4 bases and J lost 7, with 14 bases in between. From germline, CDR1 is MNHEY and CDR2 SVGEGT. The length of the CDR3 is 14 residues. The CDR3 DNA reads TGTGCCAGCAGTTTCCGACCCTCGGGGCAGCCCCAGCATTTT. Its protein is CASSFRPSGQPQHF.

Only one count was recorded for this clone. The genes are TRBV2 and TRBJ1-5; possibly TRBD1 for D (5 bases). The V end lost 3 bases, the J end lost 7 bases, and 16 bases lay between the germline ends. From germline, CDR1 is SNHLY and CDR2 FYNNEI. The CDR3 covers 15 residues. The CDR3 loop reads CASSEMGGRGQPQHF. The CDR3 bases are TGTGCCAGCAGTGAGATGGGAGGGCGGGGGCAGCCCCAGCATTTT.

The chain couples TRBV3-1 (or the pseudogene TRBV3-2) to TRBJ2-5; TRBD2 is a possible D gene (5 bases). Germline V gene sequence: CDR1 LGHDT, CDR2 YNNKEL (reference sequence). The CDR3 is made up of 18 amino acids. V lost 1 base, J lost 4 bases, and 22 bases lay in between. CDR3 nucleotides: TGTGCCAGCAGCCAAGTCGTATCCAGCGCGGGCAATCGAGAGACCCAGTACTTC. It encodes CASSQVVSSAGNRETQYF.

The chain joins TRBV6-5 to TRBJ1-6; perhaps TRBD1 as D (6 bases). This CDR3 comprises 15 residues. V gave up 6 bases and J gave up 9 bases, with 18 bases separating them. Germline V gene sequence: CDR1 MNHEY, CDR2 SVGAGI. CDR3 region: CASRGSQGLGSPLHF. The CDR3 coding sequence is TGTGCCAGCAGAGGTTCACAGGGATTAGGTTCACCCCTCCACTTT.

The CDR3 DNA sequence: TGCGCCAGCAGTGAGAGGGACAGGGGGCTGAACACTGAAGCTTTCTTT. It encodes CASSERDRGLNTEAFF. This chain connects TRBV10-2 to TRBJ1-1, with 12 bases identical to TRBD1. Germline CDR1 and CDR2: WSHSY and SAAADI. This CDR3 contains 16 residues. The V and J ends lost 2 bases and 0 bases, in that order; junction bases with no gene match: 1.

This sequence joins TRBV2 and TRBJ2-1, with TRBD2 matching over 7 bases. J lost 7 bases, V lost 1 base, and 7 bases had no gene match. In germline, CDR1 is SNHLY, CDR2 FYNNEI. This CDR3 has 15 amino acids. The CDR3 region is CASSEGLVGGNEQFF. DNA of the CDR3: TGTGCCAGCAGTGAAGGCCTAGTCGGGGGGAATGAGCAGTTCTTC.

This sequence joins TRBV28 and TRBJ1-2; 7 bases map to TRBD1. Germline-derived CDR1 and CDR2 are MDHEN and SYDVKM. The CDR3 sequence is 14 residues long. The J segment lost 4 bases and the V segment lost 4 bases, leaving 6 bases of the junction unmatched. The CDR3 coding sequence is TGTGCCAGCAGTTCAGGGGGGAAGCTCTATGGCTACACCTTC. Encoded protein: CASSSGGKLYGYTF.

V is TRBV19 and J is TRBJ1-3, with 8 bases matching TRBD1. Germline V gene lookup returns CDR1 LNHDA and CDR2 SQIVND (reference sequence). The CDR3 consists of 18 residues. Trimming removed 5 bases from V and 0 bases from J; junction bases left unmatched: 12. CDR3 region: CASSFGGQGFDSGNTIYF. DNA of the CDR3: TGTGCCAGTAGTTTTGGTGGACAGGGATTCGACTCTGGAAACACCATATATTTT.

The rearrangement joins TRBV7-2 to TRBJ2-3, with a tentative D call TRBD2 (7 bases). The CDR3 has 17 residues. V lost 4 bases, J lost 0 bases, and 17 bases lay in between. Germline-derived CDR1 and CDR2 are SGHTA and FQGNSA. The CDR3 reads CASSSLGRGGSTDTQYF. CDR3 sequence (DNA): TGTGCCAGCAGCTCCCTTGGGAGGGGGGGAAGCACAGATACGCAGTATTTT.

The chain is built from TRBV7-9 and TRBJ1-4; 7 nucleotides agree with TRBD1. CDR3 length: 15 residues. The junction had 6 bases not matched to a gene; V was cut back by 5 bases and J by 3 bases. Germline V gene sequence: CDR1 SEHNR, CDR2 FQNEAQ (reference sequence). In nucleotides, the CDR3 is TGTGCCAGCAGCCGAAGGACAGGACCTAATGAAAAACTGTTTTTT. It is translated as CASSRRTGPNEKLFF.

V and J are TRBV21-1 and TRBJ1-2; the table gives TRBD1 as D, unverified against the DNA. TRBV21-1 is a listed pseudogene. This CDR3 spans 19 amino acids. The CDR3 nucleotides read TGTGCCAGCAGCACCCGAAGTATAGGCATGGGACAGTCGGGCTATGGCTACACCTTC. It specifies CASSTRSIGMGQSGYGYTF.

The chain couples TRBV7-2 to TRBJ2-1, with a tentative D call TRBD1 (5 bases). V lost 4 bases and J lost 4, with 8 bases in between. CDR3 length: 13 amino acids. Germline V gene lookup returns CDR1 SGHTA and CDR2 FQGNSA. In DNA, the CDR3 is TGTGCCAGCAGCTCCGACAGATACAATGAGCAGTTCTTC. The encoded protein is CASSSDRYNEQFF.

The chain carries TRBV6-5 and TRBJ2-7; 7 positions match TRBD1. Trimming cost V 5 bases and J 4 bases; bases outside gene matches: 5. Germline V lookup: CDR1 MNHEY, CDR2 SVGAGI. This CDR3 contains 13 residues. CDR3: CASSNRGGYEQYF. CDR3 DNA sequence: TGTGCCAGCAGTAACAGGGGCGGGTACGAGCAGTACTTC.

The V and J genes are TRBV18 and TRBJ2-2; tentatively, D is TRBD1 (6 bases). The CDR3 spans 15 residues. Germline CDR1 KGHSH, CDR2 LQKENI. V was trimmed by 6 bases and J by 3 bases, leaving 14 bases between them. Here the CDR3 reads CASSLGQSYTGELFF. The CDR3 DNA reads as TGTGCCAGCTCCCTAGGACAGTCTTACACCGGGGAGCTGTTTTTT.